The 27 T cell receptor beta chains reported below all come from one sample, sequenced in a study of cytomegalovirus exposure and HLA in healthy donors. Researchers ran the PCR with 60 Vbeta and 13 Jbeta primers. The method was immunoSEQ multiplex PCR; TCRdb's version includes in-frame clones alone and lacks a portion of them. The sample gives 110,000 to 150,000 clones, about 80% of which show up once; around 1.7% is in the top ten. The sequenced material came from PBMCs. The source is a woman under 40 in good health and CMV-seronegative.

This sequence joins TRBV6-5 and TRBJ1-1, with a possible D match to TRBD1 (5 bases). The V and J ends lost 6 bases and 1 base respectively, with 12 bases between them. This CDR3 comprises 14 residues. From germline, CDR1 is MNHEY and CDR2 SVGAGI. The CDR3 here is CASRRPGANTEAFF. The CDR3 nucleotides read TGTGCCAGCAGGCGCCCTGGGGCGAACACTGAAGCTTTCTTT.

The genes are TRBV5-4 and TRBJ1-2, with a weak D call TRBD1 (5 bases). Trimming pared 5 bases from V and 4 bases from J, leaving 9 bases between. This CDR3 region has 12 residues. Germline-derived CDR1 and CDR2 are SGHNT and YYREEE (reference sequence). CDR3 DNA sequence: TGTGCCAGCAGGACAGCGAGCTATGGCTACACCTTC. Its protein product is CASRTASYGYTF.

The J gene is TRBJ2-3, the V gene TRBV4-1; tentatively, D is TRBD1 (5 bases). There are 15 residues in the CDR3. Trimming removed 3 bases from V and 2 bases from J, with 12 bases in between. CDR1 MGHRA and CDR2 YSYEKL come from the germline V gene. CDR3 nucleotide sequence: TGCGCCAGCAGCCACTCATCAGGGCCCACAGATACGCAGTATTTT. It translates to CASSHSSGPTDTQYF.

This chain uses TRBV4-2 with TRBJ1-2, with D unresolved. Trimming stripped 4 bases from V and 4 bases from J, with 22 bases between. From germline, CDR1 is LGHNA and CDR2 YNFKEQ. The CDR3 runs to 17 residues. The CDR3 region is CASSRREGGRVGYGYTF. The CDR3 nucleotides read TGTGCCAGCAGCCGACGGGAGGGAGGGCGCGTCGGCTATGGCTACACCTTC.

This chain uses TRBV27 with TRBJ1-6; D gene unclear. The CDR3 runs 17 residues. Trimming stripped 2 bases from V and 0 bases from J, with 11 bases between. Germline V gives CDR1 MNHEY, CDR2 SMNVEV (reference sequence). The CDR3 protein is CASSLRGADSYNSPLHF. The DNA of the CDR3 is TGTGCCAGCAGTTTACGGGGAGCCGACTCCTATAATTCACCCCTCCACTTT.

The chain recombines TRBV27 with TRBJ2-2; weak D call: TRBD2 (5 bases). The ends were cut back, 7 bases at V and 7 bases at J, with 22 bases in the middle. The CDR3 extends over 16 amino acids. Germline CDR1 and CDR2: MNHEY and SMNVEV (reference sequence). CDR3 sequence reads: CASTYLGGLRDGELFF. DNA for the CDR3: TGTGCCAGCACCTACCTTGGCGGTCTTCGGGACGGGGAGCTGTTTTTT.

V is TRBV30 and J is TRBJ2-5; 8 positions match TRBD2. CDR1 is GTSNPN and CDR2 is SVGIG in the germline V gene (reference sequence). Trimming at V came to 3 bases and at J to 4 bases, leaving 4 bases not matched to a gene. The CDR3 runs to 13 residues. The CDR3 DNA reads TGTGCCTGGAGCCGGGGGGGAGGAGAGACCCAGTACTTC. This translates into CAWSRGGGETQYF.

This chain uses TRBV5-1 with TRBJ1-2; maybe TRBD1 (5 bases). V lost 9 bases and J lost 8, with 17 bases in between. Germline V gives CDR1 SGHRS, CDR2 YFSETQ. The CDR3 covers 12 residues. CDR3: CATSPQGIGYTF. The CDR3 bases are TGCGCCACCAGTCCCCAGGGCATCGGCTACACCTTC. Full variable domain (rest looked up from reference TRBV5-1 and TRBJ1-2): KAGVTQTPRYLIKTRGQQVTLSCSPISGHRSVSWYQQTPGQGLQFLFEYFSETQRNKGNFPGRFSGRQFSNSRSEMNVSTLELGDSALYLCATSPQGIGYTFGSGTRLTVV.

CDR3 coding DNA: TGTGCCAGCAGTTACTCGCCAGGGCTTTATGGCTACACCTTC. It codes for CASSYSPGLYGYTF. The genes are TRBV6-5 and TRBJ1-2, with D possibly being TRBD1 (5 bases). Germline V gives CDR1 MNHEY, CDR2 SVGAGI. The CDR3 is made up of 14 amino acids. V was shortened by 0 bases and J by 5 bases, with 10 bases between the two germline ends.

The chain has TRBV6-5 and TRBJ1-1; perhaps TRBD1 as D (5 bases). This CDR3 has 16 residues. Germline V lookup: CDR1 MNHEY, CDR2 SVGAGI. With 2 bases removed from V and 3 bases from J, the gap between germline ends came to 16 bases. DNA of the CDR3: TGTGCCAGCAGTTACGGGGCCCTGGGGCTCGACACTGAAGCTTTCTTT. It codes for CASSYGALGLDTEAFF.

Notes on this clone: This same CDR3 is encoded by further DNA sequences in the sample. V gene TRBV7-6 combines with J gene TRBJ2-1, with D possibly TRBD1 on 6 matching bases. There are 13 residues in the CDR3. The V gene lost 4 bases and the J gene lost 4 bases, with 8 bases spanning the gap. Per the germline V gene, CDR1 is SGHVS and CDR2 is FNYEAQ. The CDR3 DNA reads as TGTGCCAGCAGCTCCGGACAGTACAATGAGCAGTTCTTC. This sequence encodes CASSSGQYNEQFF.

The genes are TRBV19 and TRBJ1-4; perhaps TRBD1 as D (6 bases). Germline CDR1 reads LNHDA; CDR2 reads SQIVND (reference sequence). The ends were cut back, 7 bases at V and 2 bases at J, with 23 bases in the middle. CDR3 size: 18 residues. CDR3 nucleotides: TGTGCCAGTATGTTTCCACAGGGTGAGAAGGCCACTAATGAAAAACTGTTTTTT. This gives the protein CASMFPQGEKATNEKLFF.

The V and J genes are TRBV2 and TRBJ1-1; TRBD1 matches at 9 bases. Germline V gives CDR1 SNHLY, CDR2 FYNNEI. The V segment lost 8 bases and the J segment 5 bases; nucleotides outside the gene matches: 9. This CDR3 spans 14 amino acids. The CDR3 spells CASGGTGTRTEAFF. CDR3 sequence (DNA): TGTGCCAGCGGCGGGACAGGGACGAGAACTGAAGCTTTCTTT.

CDR3 amino acids: CASSHSRQGWEKSSTDTQYF. CDR3 nucleotide sequence: TGTGCCAGCAGTCATTCTCGCCAGGGATGGGAAAAGTCTAGCACAGATACGCAGTATTTT. V gene TRBV2 combines with J gene TRBJ2-3, with D perhaps matching TRBD1 (5 bases). Trimming shortened V by 5 bases and J by 0 bases, and 27 bases separated the two germline ends. This CDR3 has 20 residues. The germline gives CDR1 SNHLY, CDR2 FYNNEI.

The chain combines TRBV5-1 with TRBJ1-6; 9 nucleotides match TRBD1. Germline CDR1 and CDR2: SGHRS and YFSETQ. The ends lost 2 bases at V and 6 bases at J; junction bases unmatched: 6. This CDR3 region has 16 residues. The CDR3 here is CASSFSSGQGNSPLHF. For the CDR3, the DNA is TGCGCCAGCAGCTTCTCTTCGGGACAGGGTAATTCACCCCTCCACTTT.

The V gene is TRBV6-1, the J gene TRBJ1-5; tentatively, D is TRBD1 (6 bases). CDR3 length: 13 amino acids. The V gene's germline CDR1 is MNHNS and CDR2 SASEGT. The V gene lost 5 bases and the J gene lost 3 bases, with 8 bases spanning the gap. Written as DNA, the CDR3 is TGTGCCAGCAGTAGGGACAACAATCAGCCCCAGCATTTT. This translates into CASSRDNNQPQHF.

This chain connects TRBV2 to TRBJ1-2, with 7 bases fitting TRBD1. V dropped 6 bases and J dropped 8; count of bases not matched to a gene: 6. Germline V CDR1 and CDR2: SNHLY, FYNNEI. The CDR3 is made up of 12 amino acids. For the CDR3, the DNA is TGTGCCAGCAGCCGGGACAGCGGGGGCTACACCTTC. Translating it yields CASSRDSGGYTF.

The chain's CDR3 is CAIRGDRSGETQYF. Written as DNA, the CDR3 is TGTGCCATCAGAGGGGACAGGTCGGGGGAGACCCAGTACTTC. The rearrangement uses TRBV10-3 and TRBJ2-5, with 8 bases lining up with TRBD1. The CDR3 has 14 residues. CDR1 is ENHRY, CDR2 SYGVKD, per germline. Germline trimming cut 6 bases from V and 5 bases from J; bases unmatched to any gene: 8.

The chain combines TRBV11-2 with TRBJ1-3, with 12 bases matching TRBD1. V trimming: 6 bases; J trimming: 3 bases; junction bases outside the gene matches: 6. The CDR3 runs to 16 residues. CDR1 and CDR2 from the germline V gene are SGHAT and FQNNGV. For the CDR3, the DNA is TGTGCCAGCAGTCCGGGACAGGGGGCGAGTGGAAACACCATATATTTT. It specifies CASSPGQGASGNTIYF. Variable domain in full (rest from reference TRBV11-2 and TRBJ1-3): EAGVAQSPRYKIIEKRQSVAFWCNPISGHATLYWYQQILGQGPKLLIQFQNNGVVDDSQLPKDRFSAERLKGVDSTLKIQPAKLEDSAVYLCASSPGQGASGNTIYFGEGSWLTVV.

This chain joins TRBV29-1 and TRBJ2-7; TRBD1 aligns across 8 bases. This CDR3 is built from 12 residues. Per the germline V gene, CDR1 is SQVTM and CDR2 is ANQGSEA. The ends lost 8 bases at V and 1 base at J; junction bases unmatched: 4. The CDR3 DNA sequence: TGCAGCTTCCGGACAGGGTCCTACGAGCAGTACTTC. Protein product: CSFRTGSYEQYF.

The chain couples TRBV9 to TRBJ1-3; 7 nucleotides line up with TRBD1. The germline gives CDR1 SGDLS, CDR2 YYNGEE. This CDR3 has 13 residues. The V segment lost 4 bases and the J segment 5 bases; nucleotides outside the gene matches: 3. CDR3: CASSTGQRNTIYF. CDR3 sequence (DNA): TGTGCCAGCAGCACGGGACAGCGAAACACCATATATTTT. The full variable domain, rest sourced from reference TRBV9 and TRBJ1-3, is DSGVTQTPKHLITATGQRVTLRCSPRSGDLSVYWYQQSLDQGLQFLIQYYNGEERAKGNILERFSAQQFPDLHSELNLSSLELGDSALYFCASSTGQRNTIYFGEGSWLTVV.

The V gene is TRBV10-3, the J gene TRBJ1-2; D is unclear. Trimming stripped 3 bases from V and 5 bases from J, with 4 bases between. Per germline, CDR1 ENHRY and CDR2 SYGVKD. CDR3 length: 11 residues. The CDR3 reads CAISDSYGYTF. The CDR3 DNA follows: TGTGCCATCAGTGACAGTTATGGCTACACCTTC.

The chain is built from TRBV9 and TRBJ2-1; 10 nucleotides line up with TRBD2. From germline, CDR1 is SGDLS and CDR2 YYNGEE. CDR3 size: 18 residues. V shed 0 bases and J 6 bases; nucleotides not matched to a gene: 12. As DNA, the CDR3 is TGTGCCAGCAGCGTAGGCCTAGCGGGGGCCACATCAATCAATGAGCAGTTCTTC. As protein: CASSVGLAGATSINEQFF.

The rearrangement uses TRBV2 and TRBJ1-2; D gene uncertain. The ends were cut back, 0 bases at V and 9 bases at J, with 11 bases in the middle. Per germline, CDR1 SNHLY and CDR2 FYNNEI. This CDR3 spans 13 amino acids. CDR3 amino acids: CASSEAAVLRYTF. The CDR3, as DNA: TGTGCCAGCAGTGAAGCTGCGGTTCTTCGCTACACCTTC.

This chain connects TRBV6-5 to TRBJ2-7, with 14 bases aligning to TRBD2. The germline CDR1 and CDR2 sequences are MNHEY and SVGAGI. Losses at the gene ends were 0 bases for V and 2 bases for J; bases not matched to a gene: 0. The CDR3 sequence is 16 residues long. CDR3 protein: CASSYSTSGRAYEQYF. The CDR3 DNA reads TGTGCCAGCAGTTACTCGACTAGCGGGAGGGCCTACGAGCAGTACTTC.

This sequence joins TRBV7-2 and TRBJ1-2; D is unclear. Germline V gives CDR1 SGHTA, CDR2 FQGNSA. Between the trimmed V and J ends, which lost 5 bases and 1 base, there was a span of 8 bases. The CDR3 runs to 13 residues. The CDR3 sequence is CASSPSINYGYTF. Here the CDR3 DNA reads TGTGCCAGCAGCCCGTCTATTAACTATGGCTACACCTTC.

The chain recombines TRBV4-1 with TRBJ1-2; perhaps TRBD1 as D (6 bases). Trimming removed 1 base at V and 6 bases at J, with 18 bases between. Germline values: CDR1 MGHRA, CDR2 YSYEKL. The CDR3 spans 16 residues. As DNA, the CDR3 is TGCGCCAGCAGCCAAGTTCCGCACTCCTCAGGGGATGGCTACACCTTC. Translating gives CASSQVPHSSGDGYTF.